This TCR beta chain was identified in a study of T cells in Graves' hyperthyroidism and ophthalmopathy. Study results and caveats: Expanded thyroid clonotypes (above 0.001) were mostly also found in blood.

There were TCR beta CDR3 regions amplified from RNA transcripts. The TCR CDR3 first-round RT-PCR relied on the HTBI primer set. One entry per CDR3 protein, called by TCRdb with MiXCR from the multiplex PCR reads. The profile covers about half a million distinct CDR3 sequences, with about 20% appearing a single time and 47% taken by the ten largest. In this sample, this clonotype turned up many times. Its antigen remains unidentified. CDR1 and CDR2 from the germline V gene are SGHKS and YYEKEE (reference sequence). There are 15 residues in the CDR3. The V end was cut by 0 bases, the J end by 3 bases, with 11 bases between.

The rearrangement joins TRBV5-5 to TRBJ2-3; D is undetermined. Sequencing used blood. The receptor's source is a man aged 40-50 years with Graves' ophthalmopathy. The chain's CDR3 is CASSLVLLSTDTQYF. DNA of the CDR3: TGTGCCAGCAGCTTGGTACTCCTGAGTACAGATACGCAGTATTTT.